This paragraph covers one TCR beta chain sequence. The germline CDR1 and CDR2 sequences are MNHEY and SVGAGI. There are 14 residues in the CDR3. The ends were cut back, 8 bases at V and 5 bases at J, with 16 bases in the middle. Primers for the PCR totalled 60 Vbeta and 13 Jbeta. Using immunoSEQ multiplex PCR, the repertoire was profiled, and TCRdb retains in-frame clones only, with some absent. The sample includes roughly 110,000 clones, roughly 80% of them seen just once. This entry is derived from a study of cytomegalovirus exposure and HLA in healthy donors. The chain is built from TRBV6-5 and TRBJ2-1; TRBD2 might be the D (8 bases). This TCR derives from a man younger than 40 in good health and CMV-seronegative. Sequenced input: PBMCs. The CDR3 spells CASGGGGRNNEQFF. CDR3 nucleotide sequence: TGTGCCAGCGGAGGGGGCGGGAGGAACAATGAGCAGTTCTTC.